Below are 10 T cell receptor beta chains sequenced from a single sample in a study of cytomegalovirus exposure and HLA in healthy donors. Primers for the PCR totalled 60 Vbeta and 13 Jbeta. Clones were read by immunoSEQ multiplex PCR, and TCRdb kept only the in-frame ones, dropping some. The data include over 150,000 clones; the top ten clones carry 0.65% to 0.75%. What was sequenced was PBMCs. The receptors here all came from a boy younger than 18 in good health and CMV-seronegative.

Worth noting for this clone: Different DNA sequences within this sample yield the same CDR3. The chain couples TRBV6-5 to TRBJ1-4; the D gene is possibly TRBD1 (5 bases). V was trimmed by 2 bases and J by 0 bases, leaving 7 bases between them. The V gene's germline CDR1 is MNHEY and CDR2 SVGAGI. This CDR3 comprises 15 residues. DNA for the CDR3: TGTGCCAGCAGTTACGGGGGGGCAACTAATGAAAAACTGTTTTTT. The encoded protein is CASSYGGATNEKLFF.

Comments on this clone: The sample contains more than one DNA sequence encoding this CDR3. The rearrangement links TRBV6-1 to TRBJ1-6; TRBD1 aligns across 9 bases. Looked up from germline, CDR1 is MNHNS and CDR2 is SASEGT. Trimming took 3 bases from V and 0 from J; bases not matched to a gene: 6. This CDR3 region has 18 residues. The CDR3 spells CASSETGGPNSYNSPLHF. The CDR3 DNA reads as TGTGCCAGCAGTGAGACAGGGGGGCCGAACTCCTATAATTCACCCCTCCACTTT.

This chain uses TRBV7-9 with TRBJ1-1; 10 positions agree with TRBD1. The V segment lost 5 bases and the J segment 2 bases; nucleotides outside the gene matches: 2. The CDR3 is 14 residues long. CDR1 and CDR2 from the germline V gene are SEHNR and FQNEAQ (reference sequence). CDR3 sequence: CASSRTGGNTEAFF. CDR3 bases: TGTGCCAGCAGCCGGACAGGGGGAAACACTGAAGCTTTCTTT.

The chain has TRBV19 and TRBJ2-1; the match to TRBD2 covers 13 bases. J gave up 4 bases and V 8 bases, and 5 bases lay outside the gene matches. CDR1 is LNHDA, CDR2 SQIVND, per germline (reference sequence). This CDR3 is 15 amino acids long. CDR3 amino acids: CASDPTSGGYNEQFF. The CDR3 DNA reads TGTGCCAGTGACCCGACTAGCGGGGGGTACAATGAGCAGTTCTTC.

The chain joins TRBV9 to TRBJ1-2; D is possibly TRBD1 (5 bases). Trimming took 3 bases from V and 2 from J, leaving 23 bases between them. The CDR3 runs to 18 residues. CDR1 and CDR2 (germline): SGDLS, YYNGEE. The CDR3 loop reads CASSEEGGTDFINYGYTF. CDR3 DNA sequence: TGTGCCAGCAGCGAGGAAGGAGGGACCGACTTTATAAACTATGGCTACACCTTC.

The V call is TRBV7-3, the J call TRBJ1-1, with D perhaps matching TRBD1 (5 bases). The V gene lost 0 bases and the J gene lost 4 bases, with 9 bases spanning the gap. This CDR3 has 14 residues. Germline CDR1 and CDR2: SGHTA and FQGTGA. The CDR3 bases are TGTGCCAGCAGCTTAACCGGGGGTGGCACTGAAGCTTTCTTT. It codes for CASSLTGGGTEAFF. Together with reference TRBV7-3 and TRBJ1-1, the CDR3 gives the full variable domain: GAGVSQTPSNKVTEKGKYVELRCDPISGHTALYWYRQSLGQGPEFLIYFQGTGAADDSGLPNDRFFAVRPEGSVSTLKIQRTERGDSAVYLCASSLTGGGTEAFFGQGTRLTVV.

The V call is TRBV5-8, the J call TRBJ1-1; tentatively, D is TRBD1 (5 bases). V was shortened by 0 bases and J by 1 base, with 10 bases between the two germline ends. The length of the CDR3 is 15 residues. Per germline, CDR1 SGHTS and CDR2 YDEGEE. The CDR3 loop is CASSLGSTENTEAFF. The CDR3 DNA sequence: TGTGCCAGCAGCTTGGGCTCGACAGAGAACACTGAAGCTTTCTTT.

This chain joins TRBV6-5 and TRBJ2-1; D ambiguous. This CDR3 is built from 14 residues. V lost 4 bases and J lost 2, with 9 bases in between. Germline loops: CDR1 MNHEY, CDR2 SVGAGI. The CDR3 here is CASSSLIAYNEQFF. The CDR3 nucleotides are TGTGCCAGCAGTTCCCTTATTGCCTACAATGAGCAGTTCTTC.

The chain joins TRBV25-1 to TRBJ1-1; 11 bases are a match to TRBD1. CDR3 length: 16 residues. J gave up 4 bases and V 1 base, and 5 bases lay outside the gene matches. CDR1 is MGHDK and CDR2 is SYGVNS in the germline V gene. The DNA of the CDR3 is TGTGCCAGCAGTGAATGGGGGACAGGGGGACCCACTGAAGCTTTCTTT. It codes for CASSEWGTGGPTEAFF.

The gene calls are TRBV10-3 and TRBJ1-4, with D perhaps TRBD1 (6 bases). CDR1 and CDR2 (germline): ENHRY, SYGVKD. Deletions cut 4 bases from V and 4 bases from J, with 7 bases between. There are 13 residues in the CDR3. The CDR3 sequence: CAISARGNEKLFF. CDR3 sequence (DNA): TGTGCCATCAGTGCCAGGGGTAATGAAAAACTGTTTTTT.